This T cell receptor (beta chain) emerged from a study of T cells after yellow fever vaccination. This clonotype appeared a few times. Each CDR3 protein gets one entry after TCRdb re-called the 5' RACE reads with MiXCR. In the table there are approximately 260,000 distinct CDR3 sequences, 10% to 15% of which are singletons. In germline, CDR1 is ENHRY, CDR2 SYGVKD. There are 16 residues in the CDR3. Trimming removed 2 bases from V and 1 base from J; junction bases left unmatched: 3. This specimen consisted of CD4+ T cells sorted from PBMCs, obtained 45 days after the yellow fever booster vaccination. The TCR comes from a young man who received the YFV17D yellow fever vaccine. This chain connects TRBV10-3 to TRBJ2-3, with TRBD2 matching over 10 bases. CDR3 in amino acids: CAISEASGSGTDTQYF. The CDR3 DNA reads TGTGCCATCAGTGAGGCTAGCGGGAGCGGCACAGATACGCAGTATTTT.